This T cell receptor beta chain came from a study of PD-L1 blockade in urothelial cancer (dated 2017 in TCRdb). Background on the whole study: All patients started therapy in about 2014 and received atezolizumab 1,200 mg intravenously every 3 weeks. Under 30 patients had pretreatment blood TCR-seq, some 25 had at least one posttreatment blood collection, and some 25 had tumor TCR-seq. Blood samples were analyzed at two time points: 3 weeks after treatment start (second dose) and 6 weeks after treatment start. In the same patients, pretreatment tumors underwent whole exome sequencing and RNA sequencing in addition to TCR sequencing. About 85% of the 29 patients were identified as males with urothelial cancer of bladder origin, and a prior smoking history was reported by 18 of 29 patients. Pretreatment tumor samples, along with matched peripheral blood serially collected before and after atezolizumab treatment, were subjected to TCR sequencing. The study was an exploratory multi-omic analysis of somatic, immune and clinical correlates of response to PD-L1 blockade with atezolizumab in urothelial cancer. Blood samples gave a median of about 130,000 T cells and 77,000 or so unique TCRs, with a median clonality of about 0.078. An ECOG performance status of 0 or 1 was recorded for the patients, and 0 to 3 prior chemotherapy regimens had been received by the patients. Under 10 patients reached durable clinical benefit, while roughly 22 patients did not. Durable clinical benefit meant progression-free survival longer than 6 months, and TCR features were also tested against progression-free and overall survival. Points the paper makes about the study in general: At 3 weeks after the start of treatment, tumor-associated TCR clones in peripheral blood had expanded more in patients with durable benefit (n ≈ 22, p = 0.022). Improved progression-free and overall survival was found to be associated with pretreatment peripheral blood TCR clonality below the median. Small sample size (n ≈ 30) and many exploratory analyses mean the results are intended to be hypothesis-generating.

The sample's time point label, in plain terms: peripheral blood 6 weeks after treatment start. The cohort comprised around 31 patients with locally advanced or metastatic urothelial carcinoma treated at Memorial Sloan Kettering on a trial protocol. Peripheral blood mononuclear cells were collected pretreatment and during treatment, with between 1 and 8 total time points obtained per patient. The Qiagen DNeasy Blood extraction kit was used to purify genomic DNA from total PBMCs and tumor samples. PBMCs were collected pretreatment and during treatment and were isolated and stored as previously described. Counted from cysteine to phenylalanine, this CDR3 has 14 amino acids. Only the CDR3 portion is preserved as DNA: 42 bases, with reading frame beginning at the first base. V lost 2 bases and J lost 3 bases, and the count of bases not matched to a germline gene is 3. CDR1 and CDR2, per the germline V gene, are SGHRS and YFSETQ.

Synthetic TCR analog templates were spiked into each PCR to estimate absolute template abundance from read counts. The immunoSEQ assay used bias-controlled V and J gene primers to amplify TCRbeta CDR3 regions from genomic DNA. Sequencing of rearranged TCRbeta segments was performed at approximately 20X coverage. The source study handled its data this way. Clustering was used to correct sequencing errors, and CDR3s were annotated against IMGT to assign V, D and J genes. Only productive TCRbeta rearrangements were used in downstream analyses, excluding out-of-frame or stop-codon sequences. Clonality was calculated as one minus the Shannon entropy normalized by the log of the number of unique productive sequences. Fisher's exact test with Benjamini-Hochberg correction, using a cutoff of adjusted p below 0.01, was how clones that differed between time points or between blood and tumor were identified. Sourced from immuneACCESS, this table was stored by TCRdb with only in-frame sequences that have V and J called. A share of the clones is absent; for the studies checked, an unresolved V gene accounts for under half, and the remainder has no known explanation. V, J and clone size were drawn from that table, and D and trimming were deduced from the DNA. This sample lists 100,000 to 150,000 clones; roughly 82% were detected once. The ten largest clones add up to 2% to 3% of the sample.

This clone was detected a few times. The specificity of this receptor is unknown. No qualities accompany the bases; no much larger clone lies one base away. In the same sample, other DNA sequences code for this CDR3. The source was PBMCs, collected around atezolizumab (anti-PD-L1) treatment. The clonotype was recovered from a man aged 45-65 years with urothelial cancer. The sequence joins TRBV5-1 to TRBJ1-2, and TRBD1 matches 8 of the central bases. The CDR3 amino acid sequence is: CASSFGQGDYGYTF. The nucleotide sequence is TGCGCCAGCAGCTTCGGACAGGGCGACTATGGCTACACCTTC. The entire variable domain, with the stretches around the CDR3 drawn from the reference TRBV5-1 and TRBJ1-2 proteins, is KAGVTQTPRYLIKTRGQQVTLSCSPISGHRSVSWYQQTPGQGLQFLFEYFSETQRNKGNFPGRFSGRQFSNSRSEMNVSTLELGDSALYLCASSFGQGDYGYTFGSGTRLTVV.